This T cell receptor (beta chain) derives from a study of blood T cell repertoires in COVID-19 (TCRdb year 2020). Context from the whole study: Samples from collaborators originated in the United States, Italy and Spain and spanned both the acute and convalescent phases of COVID-19. The material from the prospective study consisted of cDNA or gDNA derived from T cells, B-cell-depleted T cells, or PBMCs. Deeply sampled blood TCRbeta repertoires from subjects exposed to, actively infected with, or recovered from COVID-19 were included in the dataset. The repertoires were released in a freely available public database intended as a resource for research on the immune response to SARS-CoV-2. The samples were drawn from the first 160 participants of the ongoing ImmuneRACE study and from over a thousand subjects provided by 6 global collaborators. Nearly every sample came with metadata listing a de-identified subject ID, COVID-19 status, age in years and sex. HLA class I and class II types, where available, came from metadata supplied by the sample provider rather than from assay-based typing.

Participants in the prospective study were aged about 18 to 95 years, lived in 24 United States geographic areas, and enrolled through a virtual design. In the prospective study, participants were assigned to cohorts based on the clinical history participants reported in a screening survey and a study questionnaire. Mobile phlebotomists in the prospective study collected whole blood, serum and a nasopharyngeal or oropharyngeal swab from every participant. Prospective study participants could optionally give additional blood draws and questionnaires over a roughly two-month period. Blood samples from the prospective study were shipped frozen or at room temperature prior to DNA extraction. As to this clone: Its specific antigen is unknown. Per-nucleotide qualities are absent, and no much larger clonotype sits a single base away.

Reading the germline V gene (reference sequence) gives CDR1 MNHEY and CDR2 SMNVEV. The CDR3 numbers 14 residues from cysteine through phenylalanine. The sequence is cut down to CDR3 DNA, 42 bases in frame from base 1. Clipping removes 1 base from V and 6 bases from J, with 3 as the unmatched junction base count. The immunoSEQ Assay, a bias-controlled multiplex PCR, was used to amplify TCRbeta CDR3 regions from genomic DNA. The published analysis was carried out like this. Within the assay, amplification of reference gene primers was used to estimate how many nucleated cells each sample contained. To quantify the absolute abundance of each unique TCRbeta CDR3 rearrangement, sequence reads were collapsed and filtered. For each sample, productive Simpson clonality was calculated as the square root of Simpson's diversity index across productive rearrangements. TCRdb took this table from immuneACCESS and kept in-frame rearrangements with V and J called. Such tables lack part of the clones; where checked against another copy, unresolved V genes explain under half of the gap, and the rest is unexplained. The D gene and trimming were derived from the DNA, and the V and J assignments and clone size from that table. In all, the sample holds about 280,000 clones, and about 90% of those were seen once. The biggest ten clones account for about 4% of the sample.

Findings and caveats that apply to the study as a whole: The quantity of clinical and demographic metadata differed by source and by participant and was supplied without curation.

This sequence was found in a woman in her twenties or thirties with acute COVID-19. The sequence links TRBV27 to TRBJ2-1, with 7 junctional bases fitting TRBD1. Sequencing input: PBMCs or T cells enriched from blood (not recorded which). The nucleotides are TGTGCCAGCAGTTTATTTACAGGGGCCAATGAGCAGTTCTTC. Its protein is CASSLFTGANEQFF.